This TCR beta chain was profiled in a study of tumor-infiltrating lymphocytes in primary liver carcinoma. Overall study findings and caveats: Tumor region pairs outstripped tumor-adjacent and tumor-blood pairs in overlap. Only about 7.5-24% of top clones appeared in all five tumor regions.

TCR beta cDNA was made from 400 to 500 ng total RNA with a constant-region primer. Modified slightly, ARM-PCR produced TCR beta libraries over three nested multiplex PCR rounds. Each of the first two PCR rounds ran approximately 10 cycles with TRBV1-TRBV30 forward and C-beta reverse primers. TCRdb recomputed calls from the multiplex PCR reads with MiXCR, one row per CDR3 protein. The data show about 64,000 distinct CDR3 sequences, with about two thirds seen just once and approximately 41% held by the top ten. This clonotype occurred many times. Its antigen is currently unknown. Each 20-30 mg portion of unsorted bulk tissue served as the source for co-extraction of RNA and DNA. Every single tumor sample held over 90% viable tumor cells. The CDR3 consists of 15 residues. The V end was cut by 1 base, the J end by 0 bases, with 12 bases between. Germline assignment: CDR1 SQVTM and CDR2 ANQGSEA.

V is TRBV29-1 and J is TRBJ1-1, with D unclear. Sequenced sample: liver tumor tissue from sampling region 4. Sample subset: tumor region T4, right-lateral pole. This TCR derives from a man in his forties with primary liver carcinoma and hepatitis B virus infection. The CDR3, as DNA: TGCAGCGTTGAAGCGGGGTGGGGAATGAACACTGAAGCTTTCTTT. Its protein product is CSVEAGWGMNTEAFF. The full variable domain, in which reference TRBV29-1 and TRBJ1-1 provide the parts outside the CDR3, is SAVISQKPSRDICQRGTSLTIQCQVDSQVTMMFWYRQQPGQSLTLIATANQGSEATYESGFVIDKFPISRPNLTFSTLTVSNMSPEDSSIYLCSVEAGWGMNTEAFFGQGTRLTVV.